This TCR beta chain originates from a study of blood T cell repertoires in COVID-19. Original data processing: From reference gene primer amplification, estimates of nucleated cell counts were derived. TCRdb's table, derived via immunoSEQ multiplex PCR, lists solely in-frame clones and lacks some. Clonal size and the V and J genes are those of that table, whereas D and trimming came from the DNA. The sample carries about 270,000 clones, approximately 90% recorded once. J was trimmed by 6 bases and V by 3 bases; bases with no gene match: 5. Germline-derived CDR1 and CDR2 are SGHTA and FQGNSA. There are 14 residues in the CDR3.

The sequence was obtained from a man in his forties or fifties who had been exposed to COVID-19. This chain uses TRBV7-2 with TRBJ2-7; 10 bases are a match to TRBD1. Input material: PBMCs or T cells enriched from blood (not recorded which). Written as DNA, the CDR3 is TGTGCCAGCAGCTTCGACAGGGGGCGTCTCGAGCAGTACTTC. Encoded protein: CASSFDRGRLEQYF. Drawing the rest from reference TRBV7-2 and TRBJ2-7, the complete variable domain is GAGVSQSPSNKVTEKGKDVELRCDPISGHTALYWYRQSLGQGLEFLIYFQGNSAPDKSGLPSDRFSAERTGGSVSTLTIQRTQQEDSAVYLCASSFDRGRLEQYFGPGTRLTVT.